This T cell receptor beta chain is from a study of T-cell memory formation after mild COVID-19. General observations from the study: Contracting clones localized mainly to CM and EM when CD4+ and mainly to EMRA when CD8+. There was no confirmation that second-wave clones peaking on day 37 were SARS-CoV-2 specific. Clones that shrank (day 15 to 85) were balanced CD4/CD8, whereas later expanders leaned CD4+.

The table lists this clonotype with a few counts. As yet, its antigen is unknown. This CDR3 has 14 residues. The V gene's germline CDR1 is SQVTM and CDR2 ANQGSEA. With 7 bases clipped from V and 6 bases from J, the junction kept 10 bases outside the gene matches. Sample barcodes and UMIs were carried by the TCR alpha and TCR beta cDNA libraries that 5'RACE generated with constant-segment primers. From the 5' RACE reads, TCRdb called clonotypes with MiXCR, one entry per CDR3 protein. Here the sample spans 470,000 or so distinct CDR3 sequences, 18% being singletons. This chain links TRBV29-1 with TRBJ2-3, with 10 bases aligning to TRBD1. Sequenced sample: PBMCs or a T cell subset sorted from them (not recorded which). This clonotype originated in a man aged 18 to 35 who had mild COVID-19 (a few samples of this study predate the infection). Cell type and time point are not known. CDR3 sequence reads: CSASDRGQADTQYF. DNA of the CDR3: TGCAGCGCCAGTGACAGGGGGCAGGCTGATACGCAGTATTTT.